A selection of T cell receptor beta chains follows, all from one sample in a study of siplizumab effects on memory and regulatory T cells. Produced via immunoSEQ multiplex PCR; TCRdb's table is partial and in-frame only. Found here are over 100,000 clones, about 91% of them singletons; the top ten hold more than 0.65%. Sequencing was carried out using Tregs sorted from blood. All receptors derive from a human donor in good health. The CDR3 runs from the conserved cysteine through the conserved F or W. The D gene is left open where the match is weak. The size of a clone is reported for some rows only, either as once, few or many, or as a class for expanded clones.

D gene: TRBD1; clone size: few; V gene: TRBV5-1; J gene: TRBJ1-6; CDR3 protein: CASRGTGGPPLHF; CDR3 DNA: TGCGCCAGCAGGGGGACAGGGGGGCCGCCCCTCCACTTT
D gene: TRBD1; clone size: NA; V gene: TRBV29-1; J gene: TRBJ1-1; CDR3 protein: CSAGQGGLNTEAFF; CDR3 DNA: TGCAGCGCCGGACAGGGAGGATTGAACACTGAAGCTTTCTTT
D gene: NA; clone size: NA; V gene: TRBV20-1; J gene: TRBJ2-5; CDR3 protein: CSARQKETQYF; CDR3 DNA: TGCAGTGCCAGACAGAAAGAGACCCAGTACTTC
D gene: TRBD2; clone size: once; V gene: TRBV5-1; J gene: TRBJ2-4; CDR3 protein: CASSLGLAGGVDIQYF; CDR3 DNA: TGCGCCAGCAGCTTGGGACTAGCGGGAGGAGTCGACATTCAGTACTTC
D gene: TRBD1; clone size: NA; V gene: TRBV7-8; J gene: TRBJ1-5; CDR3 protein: CASSLGDRAQPQHF; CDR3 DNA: TGTGCCAGCAGCTTAGGTGACAGGGCTCAGCCCCAGCATTTT
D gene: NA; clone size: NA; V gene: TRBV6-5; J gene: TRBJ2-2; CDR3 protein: CASSPQGTYTGELFF; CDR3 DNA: TGTGCCAGCAGTCCACAGGGAACGTACACCGGGGAGCTGTTTTTT
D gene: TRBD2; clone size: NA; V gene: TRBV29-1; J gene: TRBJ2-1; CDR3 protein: CSVVPSGRTNEQFF; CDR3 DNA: TGCAGCGTTGTACCTAGCGGGAGGACCAATGAGCAGTTCTTC
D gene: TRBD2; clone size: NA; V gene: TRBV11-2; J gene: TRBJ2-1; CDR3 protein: CASSLEGGAYNEQFF; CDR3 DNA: TGTGCCAGCAGCTTAGAGGGGGGGGCCTACAATGAGCAGTTCTTC
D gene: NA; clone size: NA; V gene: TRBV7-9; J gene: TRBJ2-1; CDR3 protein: CGGGSSSYNEQFF; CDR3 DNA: TGTGGAGGGGGGTCTAGCTCCTACAATGAGCAGTTCTTC
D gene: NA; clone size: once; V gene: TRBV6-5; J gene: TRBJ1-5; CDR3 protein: CASRGRYSNQPQHF; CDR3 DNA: TGTGCCAGCAGGGGCAGGTATAGCAATCAGCCCCAGCATTTT
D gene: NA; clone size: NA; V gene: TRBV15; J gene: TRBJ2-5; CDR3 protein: CATSRRGGVGTQYF; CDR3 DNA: TGTGCCACCTCGCGGAGGGGGGGCGTAGGGACCCAGTACTTC
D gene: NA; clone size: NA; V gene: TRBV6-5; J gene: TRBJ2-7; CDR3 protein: CASSPGPEWEQYF; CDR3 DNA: TGTGCCAGCAGCCCCGGGCCTGAGTGGGAGCAGTACTTC
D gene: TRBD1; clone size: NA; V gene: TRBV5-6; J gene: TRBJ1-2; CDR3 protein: CASSLVDRGFYGYTF; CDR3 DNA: TGTGCCAGCAGCCTAGTCGACAGGGGATTCTATGGCTACACCTTC
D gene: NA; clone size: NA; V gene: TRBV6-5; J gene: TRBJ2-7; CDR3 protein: CASSYPGPYEQYF; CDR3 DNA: TGTGCCAGCAGTTACCCAGGCCCCTACGAGCAGTACTTC
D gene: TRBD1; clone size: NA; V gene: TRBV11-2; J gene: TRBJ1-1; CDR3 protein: CASRLDRGGMNTEAFF; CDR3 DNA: TGTGCCAGCAGACTCGACAGGGGAGGGATGAACACTGAAGCTTTCTTT
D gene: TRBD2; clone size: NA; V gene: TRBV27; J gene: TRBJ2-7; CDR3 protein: CASSPLLAGGLLYEQYF; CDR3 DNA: TGTGCCAGCAGTCCCCTCCTAGCGGGAGGACTACTCTACGAGCAGTACTTC
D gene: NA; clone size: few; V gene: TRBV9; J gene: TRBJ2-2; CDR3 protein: CASSVDAGATGELFF; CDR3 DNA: TGTGCCAGCAGCGTAGATGCAGGGGCCACCGGGGAGCTGTTTTTT
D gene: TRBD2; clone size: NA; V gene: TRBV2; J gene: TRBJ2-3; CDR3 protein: CASSPRGTRVVDTQYF; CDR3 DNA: TGTGCCAGCAGCCCACGAGGGACTAGAGTAGTAGATACGCAGTATTTT
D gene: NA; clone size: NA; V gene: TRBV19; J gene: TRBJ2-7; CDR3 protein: CASSTGGTYEQYF; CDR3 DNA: TGTGCCAGTAGTACTGGGGGCACCTACGAGCAGTACTTC
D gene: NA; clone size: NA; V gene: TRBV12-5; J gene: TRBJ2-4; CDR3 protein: CASGLDPPGQGNIQYF; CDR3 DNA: TGTGCTAGTGGTTTGGACCCCCCCGGCCAGGGAAACATTCAGTACTTC
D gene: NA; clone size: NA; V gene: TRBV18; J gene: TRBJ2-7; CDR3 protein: CASSPLGTSYEQYF; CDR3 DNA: TGTGCCAGCTCACCACTCGGCACTTCTTACGAGCAGTACTTC
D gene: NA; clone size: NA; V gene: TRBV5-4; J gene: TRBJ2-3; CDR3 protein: CASSLEDTQYF; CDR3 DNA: TGTGCCAGCAGCTTGGAAGATACGCAGTATTTT
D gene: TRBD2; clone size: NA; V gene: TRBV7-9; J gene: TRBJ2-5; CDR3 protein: CASSFSPLTSGKETQYF; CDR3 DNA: TGTGCCAGCAGCTTTAGCCCCCTCACTAGCGGGAAAGAGACCCAGTACTTC
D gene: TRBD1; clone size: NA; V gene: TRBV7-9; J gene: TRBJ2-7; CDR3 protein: CASSSTGQQYF; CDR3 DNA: TGTGCCAGCAGCTCGACAGGGCAGCAGTACTTC
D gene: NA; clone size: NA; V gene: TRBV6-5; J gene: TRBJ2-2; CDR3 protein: CASSYSIALTGELFF; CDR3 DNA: TGTGCCAGCAGTTACTCGATAGCCCTCACCGGGGAGCTGTTTTTT
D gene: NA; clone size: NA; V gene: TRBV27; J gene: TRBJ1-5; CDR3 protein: CASSAPRWQRIDGNQPQHF; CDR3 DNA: TGTGCCAGCAGTGCTCCTAGGTGGCAGCGAATAGACGGCAATCAGCCCCAGCATTTT
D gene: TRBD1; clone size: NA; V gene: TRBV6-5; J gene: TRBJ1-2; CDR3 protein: CASSYQGAVGYTF; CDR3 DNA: TGTGCCAGCAGTTACCAGGGGGCGGTTGGCTACACCTTC
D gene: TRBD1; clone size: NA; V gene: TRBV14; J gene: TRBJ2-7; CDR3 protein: CASSPYPGQNYEQYF; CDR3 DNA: TGTGCCAGCAGCCCGTACCCGGGACAGAACTACGAGCAGTACTTC
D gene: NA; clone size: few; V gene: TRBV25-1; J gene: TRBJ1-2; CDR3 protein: CASSENYGYTF; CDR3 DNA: TGTGCCAGCAGTGAAAACTATGGCTACACCTTC
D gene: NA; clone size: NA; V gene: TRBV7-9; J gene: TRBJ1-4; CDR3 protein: CASSLASHGTNEKLFF; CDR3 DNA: TGTGCCAGCAGCTTAGCCAGCCACGGCACTAATGAAAAACTGTTTTTT
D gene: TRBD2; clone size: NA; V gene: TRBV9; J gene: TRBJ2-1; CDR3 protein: CASSVGTSGYNEQFF; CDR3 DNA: TGTGCCAGCAGCGTTGGGACTAGCGGGTACAATGAGCAGTTCTTC
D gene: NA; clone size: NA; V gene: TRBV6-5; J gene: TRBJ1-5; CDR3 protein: CASNPGRGQPQHF; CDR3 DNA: TGTGCCAGCAATCCCGGGAGGGGCCAGCCCCAGCATTTT
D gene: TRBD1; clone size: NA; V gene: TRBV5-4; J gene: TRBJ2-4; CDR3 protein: CASSVDRDIQYF; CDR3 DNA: TGTGCCAGCAGCGTGGACAGGGACATTCAGTACTTC
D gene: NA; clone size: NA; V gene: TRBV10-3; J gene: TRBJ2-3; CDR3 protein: CAISESKSSTDTQYF; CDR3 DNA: TGTGCCATCAGTGAGTCGAAGTCCAGCACAGATACGCAGTATTTT
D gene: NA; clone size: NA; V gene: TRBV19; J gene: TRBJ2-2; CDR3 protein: CASSIPPGSVTGELFF; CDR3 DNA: TGTGCCAGTAGTATTCCTCCGGGATCGGTCACCGGGGAGCTGTTTTTT
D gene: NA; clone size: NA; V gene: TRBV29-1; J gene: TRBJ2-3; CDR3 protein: CSVPWQSGADTQYF; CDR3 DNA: TGCAGCGTTCCCTGGCAGTCAGGCGCAGATACGCAGTATTTT
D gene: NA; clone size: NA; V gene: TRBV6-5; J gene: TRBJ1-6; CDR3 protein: CASSYYTAANSPLHF; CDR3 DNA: TGTGCCAGCAGTTACTACACAGCTGCCAATTCACCCCTCCACTTT
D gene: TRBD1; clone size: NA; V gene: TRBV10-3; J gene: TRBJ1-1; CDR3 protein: CAIAGGATEAFF; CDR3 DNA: TGTGCCATCGCAGGGGGCGCGACTGAAGCTTTCTTT
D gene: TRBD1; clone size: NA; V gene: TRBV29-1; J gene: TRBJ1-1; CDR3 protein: CSVPGTGVTEAFF; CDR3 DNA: TGCAGCGTCCCCGGGACAGGGGTCACTGAAGCTTTCTTT
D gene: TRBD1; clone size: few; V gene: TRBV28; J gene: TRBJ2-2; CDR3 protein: CASSRPGTGAGELFF; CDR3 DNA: TGTGCCAGCAGCCGTCCCGGGACAGGGGCAGGGGAGCTGTTTTTT
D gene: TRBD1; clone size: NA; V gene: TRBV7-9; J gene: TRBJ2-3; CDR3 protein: CASSLGQATDTQYF; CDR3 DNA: TGTGCCAGCAGCTTGGGACAGGCCACAGATACGCAGTATTTT
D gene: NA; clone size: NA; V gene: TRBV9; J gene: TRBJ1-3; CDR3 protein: CASSVEWGVDSGNTIYF; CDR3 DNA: TGTGCCAGCAGCGTAGAATGGGGGGTAGACTCTGGAAACACCATATATTTT
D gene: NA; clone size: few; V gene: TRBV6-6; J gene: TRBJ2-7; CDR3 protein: CASSSRETYEQYF; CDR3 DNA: TGTGCCAGCAGTAGCCGGGAAACCTACGAGCAGTACTTC
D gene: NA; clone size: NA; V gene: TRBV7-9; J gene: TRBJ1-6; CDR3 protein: CASSLVGASFVNSPLHF; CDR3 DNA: TGTGCCAGCAGCTTAGTTGGTGCGAGTTTTGTGAATTCACCCCTCCACTTT
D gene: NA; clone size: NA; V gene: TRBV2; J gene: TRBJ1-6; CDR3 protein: CASSQTTGSYNSPLHF; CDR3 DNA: TGTGCCAGCAGTCAGACCACGGGATCCTATAATTCACCCCTCCACTTT
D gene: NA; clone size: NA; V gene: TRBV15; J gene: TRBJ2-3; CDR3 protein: CATSRDDPGVDTQYF; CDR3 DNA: TGTGCCACCAGCAGAGATGATCCGGGGGTAGATACGCAGTATTTT
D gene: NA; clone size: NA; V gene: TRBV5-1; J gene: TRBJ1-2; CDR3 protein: CASSLGLSYGYTF; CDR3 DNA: TGCGCCAGCAGCTTGGGACTGTCCTATGGCTACACCTTC
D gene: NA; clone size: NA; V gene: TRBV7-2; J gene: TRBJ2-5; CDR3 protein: CASSLPGRVETQYF; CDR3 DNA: TGTGCCAGCAGCTTACCGGGCAGGGTCGAGACCCAGTACTTC
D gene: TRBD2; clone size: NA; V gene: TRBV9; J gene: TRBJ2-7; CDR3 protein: CASSVGGSGYEQYF; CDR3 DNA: TGTGCCAGCAGCGTAGGCGGGAGTGGTTACGAGCAGTACTTC
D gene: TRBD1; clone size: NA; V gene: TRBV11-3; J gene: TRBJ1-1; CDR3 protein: CASSSRDRNTEAFF; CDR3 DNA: TGTGCCAGCAGCTCCCGGGACAGGAACACTGAAGCTTTCTTT
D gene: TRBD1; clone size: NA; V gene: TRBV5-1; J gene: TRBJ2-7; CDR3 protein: CASSRGQVGYEQYF; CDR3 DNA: TGCGCCAGCAGCAGGGGACAGGTTGGCTACGAGCAGTACTTC
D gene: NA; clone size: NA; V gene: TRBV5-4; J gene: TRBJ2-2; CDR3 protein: CASSFFRGTVGELFF; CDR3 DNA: TGTGCCAGCAGCTTTTTTCGGGGGACGGTCGGGGAGCTGTTTTTT
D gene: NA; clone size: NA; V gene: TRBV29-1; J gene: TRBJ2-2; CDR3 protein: CSVLQVNTGELFF; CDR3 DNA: TGCAGCGTTCTACAGGTGAACACCGGGGAGCTGTTTTTT
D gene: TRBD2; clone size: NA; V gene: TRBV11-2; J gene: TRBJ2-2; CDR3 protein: CASSRTSSFLSTGELFF; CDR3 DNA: TGTGCCAGCAGCCGGACTAGCTCCTTCTTAAGCACCGGGGAGCTGTTTTTT